Listed here are 5 T cell receptor beta chains from one sample, sequenced in a study of molecular identifiers for immune sequencing clone quantification. TCRdb fed the PCR reads into MiXCR, producing one record per CDR3 protein. Of roughly 320,000 distinct CDR3 sequences in the sample, roughly 23% are singletons; the top ten hold about 0.71%. Sequenced: naive CD8+ T cells from blood, with Jurkat cell RNA spiked in. Subset here: FACS-sorted CD8+CD4-CCR7+CD45RA+ naive T cells. The receptor set was obtained from a human donor in good health. Some libraries in this study had Jurkat cell RNA spiked in.

The table lists this clonotype with many counts. The chain combines TRBV7-9 with TRBJ2-4, with D perhaps TRBD1 (5 bases). This CDR3 region has 14 residues. CDR1 is SEHNR, CDR2 FQNEAQ, per germline (reference sequence). V was clipped by 4 bases and J by 8 bases, with 15 bases between them. CDR3 region: CASSSTREFDIQYF. CDR3 DNA sequence: TGTGCCAGCAGCTCAACCAGGGAATTCGACATTCAGTACTTC.

This clonotype was recorded a few times. The V call is TRBV7-9, the J call TRBJ2-7; D possibly uses TRBD1 or TRBD2 (5 bases each). Deletions cut 1 base from V and 4 bases from J, with 17 bases between. The CDR3 covers 16 residues. From germline, CDR1 is SEHNR and CDR2 FQNEAQ (reference sequence). In nucleotides, the CDR3 is TGTGCCAGCAGCTTAGTCGTGGGGACCCTCGGGTACGAGCAGTACTTC. Protein: CASSLVVGTLGYEQYF. The full variable domain, its missing parts supplied by reference TRBV7-9 and TRBJ2-7, is DTGVSQNPRHKITKRGQNVTFRCDPISEHNRLYWYRQTLGQGPEFLTYFQNEAQLEKSRLLSDRFSAERPKGSFSTLEIQRTEQGDSAMYLCASSLVVGTLGYEQYFGPGTRLTVT.

This clonotype was detected only a few times. V gene TRBV6-1 combines with J gene TRBJ1-4; 11 bases fit TRBD1. The V segment lost 5 bases and the J segment 2 bases; nucleotides outside the gene matches: 1. In germline, CDR1 is MNHNS, CDR2 SASEGT. The CDR3 consists of 15 residues. The CDR3 here is CASSRTGGTNEKLFF. Written as DNA, the CDR3 is TGTGCCAGCAGTAGGACAGGGGGCACTAATGAAAAACTGTTTTTT.

This clonotype was found many times. The V gene is TRBV2, the J gene TRBJ1-2; D gene uncertain. Trimming stripped 10 bases from V and 4 bases from J, with 10 bases between. Germline values: CDR1 SNHLY, CDR2 FYNNEI. CDR3 length: 11 residues. The DNA for the CDR3 is TGTGCCACCTCACAGAGCTATGGCTACACCTTC. Protein sequence: CATSQSYGYTF.

Concerning this clonotype itself: Just one base apart from a much larger clone, this may be a read error. The V and J genes are TRBV7-2 and TRBJ1-1, with D possibly matching TRBD1 (6 bases). This CDR3 has 18 amino acids. Germline CDR1 is SGHTA and CDR2 is FQGNSA. The CDR3 bases are TGTGCCGGCAGCTACCACACCGGGACACACGGTGTCGGCACTGAAGCTTTCTTT. Translating gives CAGSYHTGTHGVGTEAFF.